Following are 29 T cell receptor beta chains from one sample sequenced in a study of T cell repertoires in cytomegalovirus infection. TCRdb ran MiXCR on the reads and lists one entry per CDR3 protein. The repertoire includes around 530,000 distinct CDR3 sequences, approximately 16% of them detected once, and 24% sits in the top ten. The sequenced material came from CD8+ T cells from PBMCs. The receptor set was obtained from a human donor in good health (CMV status not recorded). Some clones in this sample may be carry-over from other donors' samples.

The chain recombines TRBV4-1 with TRBJ2-1; 8 nucleotides align to TRBD1. In germline, CDR1 is MGHRA, CDR2 YSYEKL. This CDR3 has 13 amino acids. With 3 bases clipped from V and 7 bases from J, the junction kept 2 bases outside the gene matches. In DNA form, the CDR3 reads TGCGCCAGCAGCCACACAGGGGGGAATGAGCAGTTCTTC. Translation: CASSHTGGNEQFF.

The chain employs TRBV19 and TRBJ2-5, with 7 bases identical to TRBD1. V lost 3 bases to trimming and J lost 3 bases; unmatched junction nucleotides: 10. Germline assignment: CDR1 LNHDA and CDR2 SQIVND (reference sequence). The CDR3 runs to 16 residues. The CDR3 nucleotides are TGTGCCAGTAGTATGGGGCCGGGGACAGTGAAAGAGACCCAGTACTTC. Translating it yields CASSMGPGTVKETQYF.

In this sample, this clonotype turned up a few times. The CDR3 nucleotides read TGTGCCACCCCCGGGACTAGCGGTCGCACAGATACGCAGTATTTT. It is translated as CATPGTSGRTDTQYF. The chain has TRBV6-1 and TRBJ2-3; 11 nucleotides match TRBD2. The V and J ends lost 10 bases and 1 base, in that order; junction bases with no gene match: 7. Germline CDR1 MNHNS, CDR2 SASEGT. The CDR3 totals 15 residues.

This clonotype was observed a few times. The chain uses TRBV5-1 and TRBJ2-7; 11 positions match TRBD1. CDR3 length equals 15 residues. Germline-derived CDR1 and CDR2 are SGHRS and YFSETQ. V lost 4 bases to trimming and J lost 2 bases; unmatched junction nucleotides: 5. CDR3 in amino acids: CASSEGTGGPYEQYF. CDR3 nucleotides: TGCGCCAGCAGCGAAGGGACAGGGGGGCCCTACGAGCAGTACTTC.

This clonotype was counted at least ten times. The J gene is TRBJ2-1, the V gene TRBV12-3 or TRBV12-4, with D perhaps matching TRBD1 or TRBD2 (5 bases each). The V end was cut by 5 bases, the J end by 5 bases, with 16 bases between. The CDR3 consists of 15 residues. CDR3 residues: CASSGDGEINNEQFF. The CDR3 nucleotides are TGTGCCAGCAGTGGGGACGGGGAAATAAACAATGAGCAGTTCTTC.

The sample holds a few counts of this clonotype. The chain recombines TRBV10-2 with TRBJ2-3; 7 nucleotides line up with TRBD2. The V and J ends lost 3 bases and 9 bases, in that order; junction bases with no gene match: 12. This CDR3 has 15 amino acids. Germline V gives CDR1 WSHSY, CDR2 SAAADI. The CDR3 nucleotides are TGCGCCAGCAGTGACAGGGCTAGCGGTTCAGGGACGCAGTATTTT. Encoded protein: CASSDRASGSGTQYF.

The chain's CDR3 is CASSSTGGWATEAFF. For the CDR3, the DNA is TGTGCCAGCAGTTCTACAGGGGGGTGGGCCACTGAAGCTTTCTTT. The V call is TRBV27, the J call TRBJ1-1, with TRBD1 matching 8 bases. This CDR3 is built from 15 residues. The ends lost 4 bases at V and 4 bases at J; junction bases unmatched: 8. Germline V CDR1 and CDR2: MNHEY, SMNVEV (reference sequence).

Worth noting for this clonotype: As the CDR3 is not closed by the conserved phenylalanine or tryptophan, this likely results from a read error. For the CDR3, the DNA is TGTGCCAGCAGCTTAGCGGGACTAGCGGGTCCAGGATTAAAGGATTTGCAGTTCTTA. Protein product: CASSLAGLAGPGLKDLQFL. The chain couples TRBV7-7 to TRBJ2-1; 12 positions agree with TRBD2. The CDR3 length is 19 residues. Germline V gene sequence: CDR1 SSHAT, CDR2 FNYEAQ (reference sequence). V lost 0 bases to trimming and J lost 12 bases; unmatched junction nucleotides: 18.

The chain couples TRBV7-9 to TRBJ1-5; 7 nucleotides align to TRBD1. V lost 0 bases to trimming and J lost 3 bases; unmatched junction nucleotides: 2. CDR3 length equals 15 residues. Germline V gene lookup returns CDR1 SEHNR and CDR2 FQNEAQ (reference sequence). The CDR3 coding sequence is TGTGCCAGCAGCTTAGCGACAGGGCTCAATCAGCCCCAGCATTTT. Its protein is CASSLATGLNQPQHF.

V usage is TRBV7-9 and J usage is TRBJ2-7; D could derive from TRBD1 or TRBD2 (5 bases each). The CDR3 length is 14 residues. Trimming left V 5 bases short and J 5 bases short, with 16 bases between. Germline CDR1 is SEHNR and CDR2 is FQNEAQ (reference sequence). The CDR3 reads CASSPPLRDHEQYF. CDR3 DNA sequence: TGTGCCAGCAGCCCCCCGCTCCGGGACCACGAGCAGTACTTC.

The genes are TRBV28 and TRBJ1-5; D remains unclear. The CDR3 contains 15 residues. Germline values: CDR1 MDHEN, CDR2 SYDVKM. V was trimmed by 8 bases and J by 1 base, leaving 15 bases between them. CDR3 nucleotides: TGTGCCAGCTCACCGCAGACCTCCAGCAATCAGCCCCAGCATTTT. Its protein product is CASSPQTSSNQPQHF.

The V call is TRBV27, the J call TRBJ2-7, with 8 bases that match TRBD2. The V and J ends lost 6 bases and 1 base, in that order; junction bases with no gene match: 8. The CDR3 has 15 residues. In germline, CDR1 is MNHEY, CDR2 SMNVEV (reference sequence). The DNA of the CDR3 is TGTGCCAGCAGGTCCGGACTAGCACCGTCCTACGAGCAGTACTTC. Translated: CASRSGLAPSYEQYF.

This clonotype was seen many times. The gene calls are TRBV12-3 or TRBV12-4 and TRBJ2-7, with D perhaps assigned TRBD1 or TRBD2 (5 bases each). The length of the CDR3 is 15 residues. Between the trimmed V and J ends, which lost 3 bases and 2 bases, there was a span of 14 bases. CDR3 region: CASSLGTGVTYEQYF. DNA of the CDR3: TGTGCCAGCAGTTTGGGGACCGGGGTCACCTACGAGCAGTACTTC.

This sequence joins TRBV11-2 and TRBJ2-7, with D possibly TRBD2 on 5 matching bases. The germline gives CDR1 SGHAT, CDR2 FQNNGV. With 5 bases removed from V and 2 bases from J, the gap between germline ends came to 16 bases. The CDR3 has 15 residues. CDR3 nucleotides: TGTGCCAGCAGCCAACCCGGGGTCTTAACCTACGAGCAGTACTTC. Encoded protein: CASSQPGVLTYEQYF.

This clonotype was recorded at least ten times. The V call is TRBV15, the J call TRBJ1-5; D possibly corresponds to TRBD1 (6 bases). This CDR3 contains 15 residues. Germline V CDR1 and CDR2: LNHNV, YYDKDF (reference sequence). V was trimmed by 5 bases and J by 1 base, leaving 12 bases between them. CDR3 DNA: TGTGCCACCAGCTTAGGAGGGGGAAGCAATCAGCCCCAGCATTTT. Its protein is CATSLGGGSNQPQHF.

This chain uses TRBV9 with TRBJ2-7; the D gene is possibly TRBD2 (6 bases). This CDR3 is built from 14 residues. Trimming cost V 3 bases and J 3 bases, with 13 bases left between them. Looked up from germline, CDR1 is SGDLS and CDR2 is YYNGEE. The CDR3 DNA is TGTGCCAGCAGCGCTCTGGGGGAGGACTACGAGCAGTACTTC. Encoded protein: CASSALGEDYEQYF.

In its sample, this clonotype was seen many times. This chain links TRBV11-2 with TRBJ2-3, with no clear D. This CDR3 is 14 amino acids long. V lost 5 bases and J lost 1, with 10 bases in between. CDR1 SGHAT and CDR2 FQNNGV come from the germline V gene. The CDR3 reads CASSLIRGTDTQYF. CDR3 coding DNA: TGTGCCAGCAGCCTTATCCGGGGCACAGATACGCAGTATTTT.

In this sample, this clonotype turned up a few times. The genes are TRBV7-9 and TRBJ2-1, with 9 positions matching TRBD2. The CDR3 is made up of 13 amino acids. CDR1 and CDR2 from the germline V gene are SEHNR and FQNEAQ (reference sequence). V was clipped by 5 bases and J by 6 bases; unmatched bases: 2. CDR3 DNA sequence: TGTGCCAGCAGCATGACTAGCGGCAATGAGCAGTTCTTC. This translates into CASSMTSGNEQFF.

This clonotype has a count of ten or more. This chain links TRBV6-5 with TRBJ2-3, with D possibly matching TRBD1 (6 bases). The V gene lost 7 bases and the J gene lost 0 bases, with 11 bases spanning the gap. The V gene's germline CDR1 is MNHEY and CDR2 SVGAGI. The CDR3 is made up of 14 amino acids. The CDR3 reads CASIGTRSTDTQYF. As DNA, the CDR3 is TGTGCCAGCATCGGGACACGCAGCACAGATACGCAGTATTTT.

This clonotype was counted only a few times. The V and J genes are TRBV12-3 or TRBV12-4 and TRBJ1-1; a weak D match, TRBD1 (6 bases). The V and J ends lost 0 bases and 9 bases respectively, with 26 bases between them. The CDR3 totals 18 residues. CDR3 bases: TGTGCCAGCAGTTTAGCGCTATGGGCAGGGGCCGGGGAATCCAAAGCTTTCTTT. As protein: CASSLALWAGAGESKAFF.

This chain links TRBV20-1 with TRBJ2-1; no firm D call. Deletions cut 0 bases from V and 10 bases from J, with 19 bases between. The germline V gene has CDR1 DFQATT and CDR2 SNEGSKA (reference sequence). The CDR3 is 15 residues long. This CDR3 is CSARDLMSDQTEQFF. The DNA of the CDR3 is TGCAGTGCTAGAGATTTGATGAGCGACCAAACCGAGCAGTTCTTC.

This clonotype was seen repeatedly, ten times or more. This chain's CDR3 is CASSFVGSNSPLHF. DNA for the CDR3: TGTGCCAGCAGCTTCGTCGGTTCTAATTCACCCCTCCACTTT. The chain recombines TRBV7-3 with TRBJ1-6; D unresolved. Germline V gene sequence: CDR1 SGHTA, CDR2 FQGTGA. The V end lost 3 bases, the J end lost 6 bases, and 9 bases lay between the germline ends. The length of the CDR3 is 14 residues. Full variable domain (missing parts from reference TRBV7-3 and TRBJ1-6): GAGVSQTPSNKVTEKGKYVELRCDPISGHTALYWYRQSLGQGPEFLIYFQGTGAADDSGLPNDRFFAVRPEGSVSTLKIQRTERGDSAVYLCASSFVGSNSPLHFGNGTRLTVT.

This clonotype was picked up many times. V gene TRBV7-9 combines with J gene TRBJ2-7; D gene uncertain. This CDR3 comprises 14 residues. Germline V gene data show CDR1 as SEHNR and CDR2 as FQNEAQ (reference sequence). The ends were cut back, 5 bases at V and 2 bases at J, with 13 bases in the middle. The CDR3 loop is CASSDISSPYEQYF. The CDR3 DNA is TGTGCCAGCAGCGACATTTCGTCACCCTACGAGCAGTACTTC.

This rearrangement joins TRBV15 to TRBJ2-7; 10 bases fit TRBD2. CDR1 LNHNV and CDR2 YYDKDF come from the germline V gene (reference sequence). The V gene end was trimmed by 4 bases and the J gene end by 1 base; junction bases not matched to a gene: 10. The CDR3 length is 17 residues. This chain's CDR3 is CATSMLTGLAASYEQYF. The CDR3 nucleotides are TGTGCCACCAGCATGCTCACAGGACTAGCGGCTTCCTACGAGCAGTACTTC.

This chain joins TRBV2 and TRBJ2-7; tentative D call: TRBD2 (6 bases). Germline CDR1 and CDR2: SNHLY and FYNNEI. This CDR3 contains 16 residues. The V end was cut by 9 bases, the J end by 3 bases, with 24 bases between. The CDR3 sequence: CASSSLSGESIYEQYF. The CDR3 bases are TGTGCCAGTAGCAGCCTATCGGGGGAGTCTATCTACGAGCAGTACTTC.

Worth noting for this clonotype: A single base separates this from a much larger clone, so it may be a read error. This sequence joins TRBV15 and TRBJ1-2, with D unresolved. The CDR3 consists of 14 residues. Trimming stripped 0 bases from V and 1 base from J, with 6 bases between. The V gene's germline CDR1 is LNHNV and CDR2 YYDKDF (reference sequence). In DNA, the CDR3 is TGTGCCACCAGCAGAGATGCGGATAACTATGGCTACACCTTC. The encoded protein is CATSRDADNYGYTF.

This clonotype was seen ten or more times. This chain uses TRBV15 with TRBJ2-1, with 8 bases matching TRBD2. V was pared by 3 bases and J by 4 bases, with 5 bases of the junction left unmatched. The CDR3 sequence is 15 residues long. From germline, CDR1 is LNHNV and CDR2 YYDKDF (reference sequence). DNA for the CDR3: TGTGCCACCAGCAGCCCGGGGGGGGGTTACAATGAGCAGTTCTTC. It encodes CATSSPGGGYNEQFF.

This clonotype was recorded at least ten times. CDR3 bases: TGTGCCAGCAGTTTGTCCCGATACCAAGAGACCCAGTACTTC. Its protein product is CASSLSRYQETQYF. The V and J genes are TRBV28 and TRBJ2-5, with D unresolved. The V end was cut by 3 bases, the J end by 0 bases, with 8 bases between. In germline, CDR1 is MDHEN, CDR2 SYDVKM. The CDR3 covers 14 residues. The full variable domain, with the rest looked up from reference TRBV28 and TRBJ2-5, is DVKVTQSSRYLVKRTGEKVFLECVQDMDHENMFWYRQDPGLGLRLIYFSYDVKMKEKGDIPEGYSVSREKKERFSLILESASTNQTSMYLCASSLSRYQETQYFGPGTRLLVL.

This clonotype appeared once. The chain joins TRBV7-9 to TRBJ2-1, with D possibly TRBD2 on 6 matching bases. The V gene's germline CDR1 is SEHNR and CDR2 FQNEAQ (reference sequence). The CDR3 totals 17 residues. V was cut by 1 base and J by 7 bases, with 20 bases left in between. DNA of the CDR3: TGTGCCAGCAGCTTAGTAGGGGCGGGGAGCGCTTTAAATGAGCAGTTCTTC. Its translation: CASSLVGAGSALNEQFF.